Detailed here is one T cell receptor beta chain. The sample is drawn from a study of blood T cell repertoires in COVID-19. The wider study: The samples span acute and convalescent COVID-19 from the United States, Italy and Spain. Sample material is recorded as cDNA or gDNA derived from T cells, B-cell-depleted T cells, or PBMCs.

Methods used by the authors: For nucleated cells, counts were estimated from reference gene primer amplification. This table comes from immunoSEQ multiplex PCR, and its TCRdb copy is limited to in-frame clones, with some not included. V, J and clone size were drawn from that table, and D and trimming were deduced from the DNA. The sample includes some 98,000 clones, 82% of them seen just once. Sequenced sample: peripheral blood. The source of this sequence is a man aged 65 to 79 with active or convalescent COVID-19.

CDR3 DNA sequence: TGTGCCAGTAGTATGAAGAGGGGGTCGGATCCTGGAAACACCATATATTTT. Its protein product is CASSMKRGSDPGNTIYF. The gene calls are TRBV19 and TRBJ1-3; the D gene is possibly TRBD1 (6 bases). Trimming took 3 bases from V and 2 from J, leaving 17 bases between them. Per germline, CDR1 LNHDA and CDR2 SQIVND (reference sequence). The CDR3 is 17 amino acids.